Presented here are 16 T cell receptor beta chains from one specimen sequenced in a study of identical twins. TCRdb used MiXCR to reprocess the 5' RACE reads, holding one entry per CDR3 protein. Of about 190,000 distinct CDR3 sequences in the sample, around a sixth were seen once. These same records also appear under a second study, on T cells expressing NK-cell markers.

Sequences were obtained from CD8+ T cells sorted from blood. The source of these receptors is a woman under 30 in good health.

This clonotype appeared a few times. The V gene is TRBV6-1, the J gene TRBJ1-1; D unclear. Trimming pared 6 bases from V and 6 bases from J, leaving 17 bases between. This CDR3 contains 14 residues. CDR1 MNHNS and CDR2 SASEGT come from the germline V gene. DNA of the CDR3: TGTGCCAGCAGGGGATACACAGCGCGCCCTGAAGCTTTCTTT. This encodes CASRGYTARPEAFF.

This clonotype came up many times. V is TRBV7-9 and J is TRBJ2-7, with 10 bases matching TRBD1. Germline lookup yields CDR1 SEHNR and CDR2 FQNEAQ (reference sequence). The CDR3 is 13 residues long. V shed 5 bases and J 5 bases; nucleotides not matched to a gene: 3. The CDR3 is CASSLGTGDEQYF. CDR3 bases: TGTGCCAGCAGCCTCGGGACAGGGGACGAGCAGTACTTC.

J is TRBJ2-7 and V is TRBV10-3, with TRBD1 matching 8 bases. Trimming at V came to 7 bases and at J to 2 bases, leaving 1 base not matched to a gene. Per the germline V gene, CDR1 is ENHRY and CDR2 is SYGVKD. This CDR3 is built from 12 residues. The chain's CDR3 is CAIMTGAYEQYF. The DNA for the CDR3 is TGTGCCATCATGACAGGGGCCTACGAGCAGTACTTC.

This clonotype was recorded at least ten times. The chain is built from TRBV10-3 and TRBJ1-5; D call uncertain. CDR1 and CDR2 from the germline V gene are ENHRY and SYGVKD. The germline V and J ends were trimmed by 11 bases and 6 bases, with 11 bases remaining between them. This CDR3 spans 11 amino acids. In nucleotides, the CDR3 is TGTGCCGGAGGACCCGGTCAGCCCCAGCATTTT. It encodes CAGGPGQPQHF.

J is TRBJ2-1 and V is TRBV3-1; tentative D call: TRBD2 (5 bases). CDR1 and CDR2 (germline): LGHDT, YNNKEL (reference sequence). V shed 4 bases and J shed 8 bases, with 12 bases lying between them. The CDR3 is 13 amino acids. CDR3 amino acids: CASSPGKGYEQFF. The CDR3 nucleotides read TGTGCCAGCAGCCCCGGGAAAGGGTATGAGCAGTTCTTC.

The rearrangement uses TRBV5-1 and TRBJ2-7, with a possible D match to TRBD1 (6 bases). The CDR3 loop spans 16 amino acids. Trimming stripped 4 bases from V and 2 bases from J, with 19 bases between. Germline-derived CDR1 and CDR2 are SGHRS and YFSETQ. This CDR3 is CASSLSIQGLTYEQYF. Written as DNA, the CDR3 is TGCGCCAGCAGCCTGAGTATACAGGGCTTGACCTACGAGCAGTACTTC.

The CDR3 sequence is CASSDGGQGNTGELFF. In DNA form, the CDR3 reads TGTGCCAGCAGTGACGGGGGACAGGGAAACACCGGGGAGCTGTTTTTT. The gene calls are TRBV2 and TRBJ2-2, with 9 bases matching TRBD1. Germline V gene lookup returns CDR1 SNHLY and CDR2 FYNNEI. With 3 bases clipped from V and 2 bases from J, the junction kept 4 bases outside the gene matches. The CDR3 is made up of 16 amino acids.

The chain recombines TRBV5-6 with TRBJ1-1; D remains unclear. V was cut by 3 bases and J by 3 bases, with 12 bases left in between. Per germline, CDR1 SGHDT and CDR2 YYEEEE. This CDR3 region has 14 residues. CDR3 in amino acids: CASSYPKVYTEAFF. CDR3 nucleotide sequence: TGTGCCAGCAGCTACCCAAAGGTGTACACTGAAGCTTTCTTT.

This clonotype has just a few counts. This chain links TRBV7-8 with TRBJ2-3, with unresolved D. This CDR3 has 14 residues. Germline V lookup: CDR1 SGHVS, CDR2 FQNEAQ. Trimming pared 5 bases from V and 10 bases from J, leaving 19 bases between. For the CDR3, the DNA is TGTGCCAGCAGCGCACGTACTCTGTTCGACTCGCAGTATTTT. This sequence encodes CASSARTLFDSQYF.

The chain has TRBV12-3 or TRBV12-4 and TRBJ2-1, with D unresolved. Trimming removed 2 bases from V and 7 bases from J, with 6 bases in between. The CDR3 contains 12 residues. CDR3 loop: CASSLQQNEQFF. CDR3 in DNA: TGTGCCAGCAGTTTACAGCAGAATGAGCAGTTCTTC.

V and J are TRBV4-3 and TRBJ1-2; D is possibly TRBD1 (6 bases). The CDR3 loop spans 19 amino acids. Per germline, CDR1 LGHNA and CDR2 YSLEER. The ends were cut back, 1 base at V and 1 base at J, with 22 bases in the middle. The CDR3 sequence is CASSQGPGATGGRNYGYTF. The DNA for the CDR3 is TGCGCCAGCAGCCAAGGACCTGGGGCGACCGGGGGCCGTAACTATGGCTACACCTTC.

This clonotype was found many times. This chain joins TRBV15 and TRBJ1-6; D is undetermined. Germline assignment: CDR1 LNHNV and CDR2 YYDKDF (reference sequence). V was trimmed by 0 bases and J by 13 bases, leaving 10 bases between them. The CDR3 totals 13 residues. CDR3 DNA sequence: TGTGCCACCAGCAGAGACGGCCAGTCTCCCCTCCACTTT. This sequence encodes CATSRDGQSPLHF.

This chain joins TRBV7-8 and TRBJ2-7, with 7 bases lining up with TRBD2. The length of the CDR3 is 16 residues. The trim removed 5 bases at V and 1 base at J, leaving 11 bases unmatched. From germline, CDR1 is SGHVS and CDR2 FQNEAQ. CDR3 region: CASSQGAGVVSYEQYF. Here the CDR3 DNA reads TGTGCCAGCAGCCAAGGTGCGGGAGTGGTATCCTACGAGCAGTACTTC.

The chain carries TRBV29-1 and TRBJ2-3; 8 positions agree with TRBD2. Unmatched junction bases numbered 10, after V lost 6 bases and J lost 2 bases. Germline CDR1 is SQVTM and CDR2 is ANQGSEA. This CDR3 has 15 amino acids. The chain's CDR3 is CSVVELAGPTDTQYF. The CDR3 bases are TGCAGCGTCGTAGAATTAGCGGGGCCCACAGATACGCAGTATTTT.

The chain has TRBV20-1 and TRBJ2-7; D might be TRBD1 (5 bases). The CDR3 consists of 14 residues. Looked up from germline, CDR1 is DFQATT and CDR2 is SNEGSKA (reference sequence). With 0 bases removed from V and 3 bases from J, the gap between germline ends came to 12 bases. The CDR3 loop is CSARDQGLNYEQYF. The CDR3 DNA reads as TGCAGTGCTAGAGATCAGGGTTTAAACTACGAGCAGTACTTC.

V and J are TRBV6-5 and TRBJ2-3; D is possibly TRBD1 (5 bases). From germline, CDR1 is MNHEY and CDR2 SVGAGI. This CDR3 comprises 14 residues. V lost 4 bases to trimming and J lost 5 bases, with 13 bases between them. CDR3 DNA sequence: TGTGCCAGCAGTTCCAGTTTCAGGGTAGATACGCAGTATTTT. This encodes CASSSSFRVDTQYF.